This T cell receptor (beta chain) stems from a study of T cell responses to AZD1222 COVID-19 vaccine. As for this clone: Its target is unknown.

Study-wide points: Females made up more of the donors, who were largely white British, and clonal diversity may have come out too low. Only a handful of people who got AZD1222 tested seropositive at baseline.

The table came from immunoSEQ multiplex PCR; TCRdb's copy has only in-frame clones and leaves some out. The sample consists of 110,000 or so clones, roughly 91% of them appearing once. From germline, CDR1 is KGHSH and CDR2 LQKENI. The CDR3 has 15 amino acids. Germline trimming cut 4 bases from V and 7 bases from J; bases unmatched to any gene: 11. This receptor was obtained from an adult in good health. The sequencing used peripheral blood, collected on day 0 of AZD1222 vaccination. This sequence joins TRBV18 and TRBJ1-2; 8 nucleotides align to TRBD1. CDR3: CASSRGAQGESGYTF. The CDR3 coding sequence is TGTGCCAGCTCACGGGGGGCACAGGGGGAGAGTGGCTACACCTTC.